This T cell receptor beta chain was recovered during a study of blood T cell repertoires in COVID-19. The protocol was immunoSEQ multiplex PCR, while the TCRdb copy is restricted to in-frame clones and leaves out a portion. Here the sample spans roughly 150,000 clones, approximately 86% being singletons. In assigning cohorts, the study relied on participant-reported clinical history. The CDR3 loop spans 15 amino acids. Germline CDR1 reads SEHNR; CDR2 reads FQNEAQ (reference sequence). V was pared by 5 bases and J by 12 bases, with 16 bases of the junction left unmatched. The source material was PBMCs or T cells enriched from blood (not recorded which). This receptor was taken from a woman aged 40-49 years who had been exposed to COVID-19. The gene calls are TRBV7-9 and TRBJ2-1; 7 nucleotides agree with TRBD2. The CDR3 sequence is CASSLPGLAALGQFF. In nucleotides, the CDR3 is TGTGCCAGCAGCCTTCCGGGGCTAGCGGCCCTAGGGCAGTTCTTC.